Listed here are 27 T cell receptor beta chains from one sample, sequenced in a study of cytomegalovirus exposure and HLA in healthy donors. Researchers ran the PCR with 60 Vbeta and 13 Jbeta primers. Assay: immunoSEQ multiplex PCR; the TCRdb copy retains only in-frame clones and omits some. In the table there are about 82,000 clones, around 70% of which are singletons. Sequencing was carried out using PBMCs. Receptors originate from a man aged 25-40 years in good health and CMV-seropositive.

The chain carries TRBV7-2 and TRBJ2-1, with D tentatively TRBD1 (5 bases). V shed 1 base and J shed 4 bases, with 11 bases lying between them. The CDR3 contains 15 residues. Germline V gene lookup returns CDR1 SGHTA and CDR2 FQGNSA. The CDR3 DNA reads as TGTGCCAGCAGCTTAGTCAGGGCCCTTTACAATGAGCAGTTCTTC. Translation gives CASSLVRALYNEQFF.

This clone occurred a few times. The J gene is TRBJ2-2, the V gene TRBV9, with 13 nucleotides matching TRBD2. The germline V gene encodes CDR1 SGDLS and CDR2 YYNGEE. With V trimmed by 3 bases and J by 5 bases, 4 bases remained unmatched. The CDR3 runs to 16 residues. The CDR3 is CASSATSGGFTGELFF. CDR3 nucleotides: TGTGCCAGCAGCGCGACTAGCGGGGGGTTTACCGGGGAGCTGTTTTTT.

The chain has TRBV11-2 and TRBJ1-1; 7 nucleotides align to TRBD1. The CDR3 runs 13 residues. Trimming cost V 4 bases and J 6 bases; bases outside gene matches: 5. Per germline, CDR1 SGHAT and CDR2 FQNNGV. The CDR3 here is CASSSDRDPEAFF. In DNA, the CDR3 is TGTGCCAGCAGCTCCGACAGGGATCCTGAAGCTTTCTTT.

This chain connects TRBV30 to TRBJ2-7; perhaps TRBD2 as D (6 bases). V was trimmed by 3 bases and J by 2 bases, leaving 17 bases between them. In germline, CDR1 is GTSNPN, CDR2 SVGIG (reference sequence). The CDR3 is 15 amino acids. CDR3 coding DNA: TGTGCCTGGAGGGAGGGTTCTGGACGGACCTACGAGCAGTACTTC. Amino acid sequence: CAWREGSGRTYEQYF.

This clone was counted only a few times. This chain links TRBV5-1 with TRBJ2-7; 12 bases are shared with TRBD1. J was trimmed by 7 bases and V by 3 bases; bases with no gene match: 5. Looked up from germline, CDR1 is SGHRS and CDR2 is YFSETQ. The CDR3 contains 14 residues. The CDR3 loop reads CASSSGQGAGEQYF. In DNA, the CDR3 is TGCGCCAGCAGCTCGGGACAGGGGGCGGGTGAGCAGTACTTC.

The chain carries TRBV5-1 and TRBJ2-1; 10 bases map to TRBD2. Germline CDR1 and CDR2: SGHRS and YFSETQ. Trimming removed 0 bases from V and 4 bases from J; junction bases left unmatched: 4. CDR3 length: 16 residues. The CDR3 nucleotides read TGCGCCAGCAGCTTGGTGGCTAGCGGGGGTTACAATGAGCAGTTCTTC. This translates into CASSLVASGGYNEQFF.

J is TRBJ2-3 and V is TRBV4-1; tentatively, D is TRBD1 (6 bases). V shed 4 bases and J shed 4 bases, with 24 bases lying between them. This CDR3 has 18 amino acids. Germline lookup yields CDR1 MGHRA and CDR2 YSYEKL. CDR3 amino acids: CASSRDPSDGTSSDTQYF. CDR3 in DNA: TGCGCCAGCAGCCGGGACCCCTCGGACGGGACAAGCTCAGATACGCAGTATTTT.

J is TRBJ1-6 and V is TRBV5-4; D unresolved. Germline CDR1 SGHNT, CDR2 YYREEE (reference sequence). The CDR3 runs 14 residues. Trimming shortened V by 2 bases and J by 7 bases, and 10 bases separated the two germline ends. CDR3 nucleotide sequence: TGTGCCAGCAGCTTTGAAACGGAGAATTCACCCCTCCACTTT. Translating it yields CASSFETENSPLHF.

This clone was counted a single time. Other DNA sequences in the same sample also yield this CDR3. The V and J genes are TRBV7-8 and TRBJ1-1; tentative D call: TRBD1 (6 bases). The CDR3 loop spans 15 amino acids. With 0 bases removed from V and 1 base from J, the gap between germline ends came to 9 bases. Looked up from germline, CDR1 is SGHVS and CDR2 is FQNEAQ. CDR3 bases: TGTGCCAGCAGCTTAGCGTGGACAGCGAACACTGAAGCTTTCTTT. Its translation is CASSLAWTANTEAFF.

The J gene is TRBJ1-3, the V gene TRBV4-3; 8 bases match TRBD1. The CDR3 sequence is 15 residues long. Germline V lookup: CDR1 LGHNA, CDR2 YSLEER. The trim removed 0 bases at V and 4 bases at J, leaving 2 bases unmatched. CDR3: CASSQEGTGGNTIYF. The CDR3 bases are TGCGCCAGCAGCCAAGAGGGGACAGGAGGAAACACCATATATTTT.

V and J are TRBV5-6 and TRBJ1-5, with D possibly matching TRBD1 (5 bases). The germline CDR1 and CDR2 sequences are SGHDT and YYEEEE. The CDR3 runs 15 residues. Trimming removed 2 bases at V and 0 bases at J, with 9 bases between. CDR3 nucleotides: TGTGCCAGCAGCTTCCGACAGAGTAGCAATCAGCCCCAGCATTTT. This codes for CASSFRQSSNQPQHF.

For the CDR3, the DNA is TGTGCCAGCAGTCAAGGGGCGGGGGAGCTGTTTTTT. Amino acids: CASSQGAGELFF. The rearrangement uses TRBV6-5 and TRBJ2-2; weak D call: TRBD1 (5 bases). V was cut by 5 bases and J by 8 bases, with 9 bases left in between. CDR1 and CDR2 from the germline V gene are MNHEY and SVGAGI. CDR3 length equals 12 residues.

The chain couples TRBV6-6 to TRBJ1-2; weak D call: TRBD1 (6 bases). In germline, CDR1 is MNHNY, CDR2 SVGAGI (reference sequence). The CDR3 loop spans 13 amino acids. Trimming left V 4 bases short and J 7 bases short, with 13 bases between. CDR3 region: CASSLGQQGGYTF. The CDR3 DNA sequence: TGTGCCAGCAGTTTAGGACAGCAAGGTGGCTACACCTTC.

CDR3: CASSPQRERTDTQYF. CDR3 coding DNA: TGCGCCAGCAGCCCCCAGCGGGAGAGGACAGATACGCAGTATTTT. This rearrangement joins TRBV4-1 to TRBJ2-3; the match to TRBD2 covers 8 bases. The CDR3 runs 15 residues. The V gene end was trimmed by 4 bases and the J gene end by 3 bases; junction bases not matched to a gene: 6. CDR1 and CDR2 from the germline V gene are MGHRA and YSYEKL.

This clone appeared once. The chain uses TRBV6-1 and TRBJ1-5, with D possibly matching TRBD1 (6 bases). CDR3 length: 13 amino acids. With 2 bases removed from V and 5 bases from J, the gap between germline ends came to 7 bases. Germline V CDR1 and CDR2: MNHNS, SASEGT. CDR3 in DNA: TGTGCCAGCAGTGAAAGGGGGTATCAGCCCCAGCATTTT. Amino acid sequence: CASSERGYQPQHF.

The chain combines TRBV6-5 with TRBJ2-7, with 10 bases fitting TRBD1. The trim removed 2 bases at V and 2 bases at J, leaving 3 bases unmatched. Looked up from germline, CDR1 is MNHEY and CDR2 is SVGAGI. CDR3 length: 15 amino acids. CDR3: CASSYGTGVTYEQYF. The CDR3 DNA follows: TGTGCCAGCAGTTACGGGACAGGGGTTACCTACGAGCAGTACTTC.

The chain recombines TRBV30 with TRBJ1-3; no definite D call. The CDR3 consists of 15 residues. V lost 4 bases, J lost 0 bases, and 13 bases lay in between. In germline, CDR1 is GTSNPN, CDR2 SVGIG (reference sequence). The CDR3 sequence is CAWNLGIDSGNTIYF. CDR3 in DNA: TGTGCCTGGAATCTCGGGATAGACTCTGGAAACACCATATATTTT.

Concerning this clone itself: The sample contains more than one DNA sequence encoding this CDR3. V and J are TRBV4-2 and TRBJ1-1; TRBD1 might be the D (5 bases). Trimming took 2 bases from V and 4 from J, leaving 14 bases between them. Germline V gives CDR1 LGHNA, CDR2 YNFKEQ. This CDR3 is built from 15 residues. The CDR3 loop is CASSQSWGERTEAFF. In DNA form, the CDR3 reads TGTGCCAGCAGCCAAAGTTGGGGGGAACGCACTGAAGCTTTCTTT.

The chain couples TRBV30 to TRBJ1-5; 9 bases map to TRBD1. Germline CDR1 reads GTSNPN; CDR2 reads SVGIG (reference sequence). Germline trimming cut 3 bases from V and 6 bases from J; bases unmatched to any gene: 3. The length of the CDR3 is 13 residues. The CDR3 DNA reads as TGTGCCTGGAGGGGGACAGGGCCTCAGCCCCAGCATTTT. This codes for CAWRGTGPQPQHF.

This chain connects TRBV9 to TRBJ1-1; D is possibly TRBD1 (6 bases). Trimming took 0 bases from V and 5 from J, leaving 11 bases between them. The germline CDR1 and CDR2 sequences are SGDLS and YYNGEE. CDR3 size: 14 residues. The CDR3 reads CASSVGLTGTEAFF. DNA for the CDR3: TGTGCCAGCAGCGTAGGGCTTACAGGGACTGAAGCTTTCTTT.

V is TRBV9 and J is TRBJ2-1; 14 positions match TRBD2. J gave up 8 bases and V 3 bases, and 7 bases lay outside the gene matches. From germline, CDR1 is SGDLS and CDR2 YYNGEE. The CDR3 contains 16 residues. DNA of the CDR3: TGTGCCAGCAGCGCCGGACTAGCGGGGGGTGGAGATGAGCAGTTCTTC. Translation gives CASSAGLAGGGDEQFF. Complete variable domain (other parts from reference TRBV9 and TRBJ2-1): DSGVTQTPKHLITATGQRVTLRCSPRSGDLSVYWYQQSLDQGLQFLIQYYNGEERAKGNILERFSAQQFPDLHSELNLSSLELGDSALYFCASSAGLAGGGDEQFFGPGTRLTVL.

The rearrangement joins TRBV18 to TRBJ2-5, with a possible D match to TRBD1 (5 bases). V dropped 3 bases and J dropped 1 base, with 12 bases sitting between them. Looked up from germline, CDR1 is KGHSH and CDR2 is LQKENI. This CDR3 is built from 15 residues. The DNA of the CDR3 is TGTGCCAGCTCACCCTCAGGGATCTCCCAAGAGACCCAGTACTTC. Residues: CASSPSGISQETQYF.

This clone was detected only a few times. The chain recombines TRBV2 with TRBJ2-2, with unresolved D. The germline V gene has CDR1 SNHLY and CDR2 FYNNEI. CDR3 size: 13 residues. Trimming left V 7 bases short and J 8 bases short, with 14 bases between. The CDR3 DNA is TGTGCCAGCAATACCGACCCCGGGGGGGAGCTGTTTTTT. It encodes CASNTDPGGELFF.

The chain has TRBV18 and TRBJ1-1, with D unresolved. V dropped 3 bases and J dropped 0 bases, with 11 bases sitting between them. Germline assignment: CDR1 KGHSH and CDR2 LQKENI. CDR3 size: 15 residues. CDR3 in DNA: TGTGCCAGCTCACCCCGGAGGAGGCTGAACACTGAAGCTTTCTTT. Protein: CASSPRRRLNTEAFF.

The V call is TRBV30, the J call TRBJ1-4; TRBD1 might be the D (5 bases). V was shortened by 3 bases and J by 5 bases, with 7 bases between the two germline ends. The germline V gene has CDR1 GTSNPN and CDR2 SVGIG (reference sequence). The CDR3 loop spans 12 amino acids. The CDR3 nucleotides read TGTGCCTGGAGAGCAGGGAATGAAAAACTGTTTTTT. Translation gives CAWRAGNEKLFF.

The chain links TRBV30 to TRBJ2-4, with TRBD2 matching 10 bases. This CDR3 contains 15 residues. The junction had 9 bases not matched to a gene; V was cut back by 4 bases and J by 6 bases. In germline, CDR1 is GTSNPN, CDR2 SVGIG (reference sequence). Here the CDR3 reads CAWNGAGGPINIQYF. Here the CDR3 DNA reads TGTGCCTGGAACGGAGCGGGAGGGCCCATAAACATTCAGTACTTC.

V and J are TRBV5-1 and TRBJ2-2; the D is unclear. Germline CDR1 and CDR2: SGHRS and YFSETQ. Trimming stripped 7 bases from V and 2 bases from J, with 15 bases between. The CDR3 spans 15 residues. CDR3 DNA sequence: TGCGCCAGCGCTGAGAAGGCAGGCAACACCGGGGAGCTGTTTTTT. This encodes CASAEKAGNTGELFF.